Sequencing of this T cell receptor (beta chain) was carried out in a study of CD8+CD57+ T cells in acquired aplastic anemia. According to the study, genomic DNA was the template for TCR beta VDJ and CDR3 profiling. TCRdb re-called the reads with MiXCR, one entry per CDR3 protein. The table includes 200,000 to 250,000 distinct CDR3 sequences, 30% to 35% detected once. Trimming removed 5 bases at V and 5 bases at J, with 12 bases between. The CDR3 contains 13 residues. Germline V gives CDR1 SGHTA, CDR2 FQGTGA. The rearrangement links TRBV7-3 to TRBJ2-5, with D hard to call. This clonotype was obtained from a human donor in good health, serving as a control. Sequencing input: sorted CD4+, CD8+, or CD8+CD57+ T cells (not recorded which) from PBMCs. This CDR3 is CASSPFTGETQYF. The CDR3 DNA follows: TGTGCCAGCAGCCCCTTCACCGGGGAGACCCAGTACTTC.